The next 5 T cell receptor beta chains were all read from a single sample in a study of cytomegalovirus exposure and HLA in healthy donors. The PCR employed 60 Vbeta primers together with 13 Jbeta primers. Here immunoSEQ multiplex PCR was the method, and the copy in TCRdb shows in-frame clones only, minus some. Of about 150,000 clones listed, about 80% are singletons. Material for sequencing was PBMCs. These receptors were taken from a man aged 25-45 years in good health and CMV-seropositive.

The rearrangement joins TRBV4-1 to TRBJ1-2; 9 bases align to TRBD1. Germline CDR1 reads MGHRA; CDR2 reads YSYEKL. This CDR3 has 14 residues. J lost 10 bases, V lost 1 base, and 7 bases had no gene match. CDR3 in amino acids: CASSQAGTGIDYTF. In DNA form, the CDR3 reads TGCGCCAGCAGCCAAGCCGGGACAGGGATTGACTACACCTTC.

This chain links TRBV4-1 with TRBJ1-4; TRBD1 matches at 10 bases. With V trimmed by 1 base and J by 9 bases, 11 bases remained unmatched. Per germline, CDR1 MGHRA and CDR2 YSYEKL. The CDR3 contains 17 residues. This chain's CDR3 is CASSQVLLTGGIQKLFF. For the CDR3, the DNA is TGCGCCAGCAGCCAAGTCCTCTTGACAGGGGGCATTCAAAAACTGTTTTTT.

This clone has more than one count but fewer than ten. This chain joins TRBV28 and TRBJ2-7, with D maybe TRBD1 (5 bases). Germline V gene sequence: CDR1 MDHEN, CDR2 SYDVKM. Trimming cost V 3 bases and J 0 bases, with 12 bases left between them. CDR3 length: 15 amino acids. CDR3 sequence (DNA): TGTGCCAGCAGTTTTCCGTTCGACAGCTCCTACGAGCAGTACTTC. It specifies CASSFPFDSSYEQYF.

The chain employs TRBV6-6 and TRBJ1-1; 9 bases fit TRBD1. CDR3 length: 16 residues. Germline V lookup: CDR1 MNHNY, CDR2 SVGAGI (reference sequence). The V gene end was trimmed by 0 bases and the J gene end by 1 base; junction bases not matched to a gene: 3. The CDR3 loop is CASSYSLGQGNTEAFF. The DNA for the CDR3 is TGTGCCAGCAGTTACTCCCTGGGACAGGGGAACACTGAAGCTTTCTTT.

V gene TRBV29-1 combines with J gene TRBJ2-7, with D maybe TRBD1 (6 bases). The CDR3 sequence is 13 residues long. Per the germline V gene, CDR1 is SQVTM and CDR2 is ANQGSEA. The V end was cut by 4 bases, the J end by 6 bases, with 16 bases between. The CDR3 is CSVGSGDLGEQYF. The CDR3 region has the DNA TGCAGCGTTGGGTCAGGGGATCTCGGCGAGCAGTACTTC.